Listed below are T cell receptor beta chains from one sample, sequenced in a study of control samples from healthy donors and cancer patients. Profiled with immunoSEQ multiplex PCR; TCRdb holds only in-frame clones, not every one. The table has 150,000 to 200,000 clones, about 90% seen once; the top ten hold around 1.5%. The sequenced sample was blood. Source of these receptors: a woman between 50 and 59 years old in good health. CDR3s include the opening cysteine and the closing phenylalanine or tryptophan. D genes are given only for firm matches. Rows may omit the clone size; those that give it use once, few, many or a size class.

>TRBV28|TRBJ2-2|.|.
CASGASSGVGTGELFF
TGTGCCAGCGGAGCATCATCCGGGGTTGGCACCGGGGAGCTGTTTTTT
>TRBV30|TRBJ2-5|.|.
CAWSGGIQETQYF
TGTGCCTGGAGTGGGGGCATCCAAGAGACCCAGTACTTC
>TRBV7-2|TRBJ1-5|once|.
CASSSGTVLDQPQHF
TGTGCCAGCAGCTCAGGGACGGTTCTCGATCAGCCCCAGCATTTT
>TRBV27|TRBJ1-5|.|.
CASSPSGNQPQHF
TGTGCCAGCAGCCCCTCGGGCAATCAGCCCCAGCATTTT
>TRBV7-8|TRBJ2-5|once|.
CASSFWEETQYF
TGTGCCAGCAGCTTTTGGGAAGAGACCCAGTACTTC
>TRBV29-1|TRBJ2-3|.|TRBD2
CSVGLAASTDTQYF
TGCAGCGTCGGACTAGCAGCTAGCACAGATACGCAGTATTTT
>TRBV19|TRBJ2-6|once|TRBD1
CASRGQGAGANVLTF
TGTGCCAGTAGGGGACAGGGAGCTGGGGCCAACGTCCTGACTTTC
>TRBV4-3|TRBJ1-3|once|.
CASSQELANRGGSSGNTIYF
TGCGCCAGCAGCCAAGAATTGGCCAACCGGGGGGGGAGCTCTGGAAACACCATATATTTT
>TRBV19|TRBJ2-4|.|.
CASSIGFGPKNIQYF
TGTGCCAGTAGTATAGGGTTTGGGCCCAAAAACATTCAGTACTTC
>TRBV4-3|TRBJ1-3|.|.
CASSQDRRRDTIYF
TGCGCCAGCAGCCAAGATCGACGGCGGGACACCATATATTTT
>TRBV5-6|TRBJ1-2|.|.
CASSPRGANYGYTF
TGTGCCAGCAGCCCAAGGGGAGCCAACTATGGCTACACCTTC
>TRBV5-1|TRBJ1-1|.|TRBD1
CASSSGQGDTEAFF
TGCGCCAGCAGCTCTGGACAGGGCGACACTGAAGCTTTCTTT
>TRBV28|TRBJ1-6|.|.
CASSPGTNSPLHF
TGTGCCAGCAGTCCAGGGACCAATTCACCCCTCCACTTT
>TRBV10-2|TRBJ1-6|.|.
CASSETGPRLGSPLHF
TGCGCCAGCAGTGAAACAGGGCCGCGGTTGGGTTCACCCCTCCACTTT
>TRBV7-2|TRBJ1-4|.|.
CASSRFNEKLFF
TGTGCCAGCAGCCGTTTTAATGAAAAACTGTTTTTT
>TRBV6-5|TRBJ1-1|.|.
CASSPSRGNTEAFF
TGTGCCAGCAGTCCTTCCCGGGGGAACACTGAAGCTTTCTTT
>TRBV28|TRBJ1-2|.|TRBD1
CASSSRDRGGYTF
TGTGCCAGCAGTTCCCGAGACAGGGGAGGCTACACCTTC
>TRBV30|TRBJ2-5|few|.
CAWGQGASRYF
.
>TRBV19|TRBJ2-4|.|TRBD2
CASGTGLAGGDIQYF
TGTGCCAGTGGAACGGGACTAGCGGGAGGAGACATTCAGTACTTC
>TRBV5-4|TRBJ2-7|once|TRBD2
CASRSGTSGGREQYF
TGTGCCAGCCGTTCCGGGACTAGCGGGGGGCGTGAGCAGTACTTC
>TRBV21-1|TRBJ1-5|.|.
CASSNRGNQPQHF
TGTGCCAGCAGCAATCGGGGTAATCAGCCCCAGCATTTT
>TRBV5-5|TRBJ2-1|.|TRBD1
CASSWDRVNEQFF
TGTGCCAGCAGCTGGGACAGGGTTAATGAGCAGTTCTTC
>TRBV7-9|TRBJ2-5|.|.
CASSSLDF
TGTGCCAGCAGCTCCCTGGACTTC
>TRBV6-6|TRBJ1-1|.|TRBD1
CASSSGVQQGAPEAFF
TGTGCCAGCAGCTCTGGGGTCCAGCAGGGGGCCCCTGAAGCTTTCTTT
>TRBV19|TRBJ1-3|.|.
CASSLRSGNTIYF
TGTGCCAGTAGTCTTAGGTCTGGAAACACCATATATTTT
>TRBV4-1|TRBJ2-1|.|.
CASSLPGATNEQFF
TGCGCCAGCAGCCTACCGGGAGCCACCAATGAGCAGTTCTTC
>TRBV3-1/TRBV3-2|TRBJ1-4|.|.
CASSQESWGNEKLFF
TGTGCCAGCAGCCAAGAGTCCTGGGGGAATGAAAAACTGTTTTTT
>TRBV5-8|TRBJ1-3|.|TRBD1
CASSFPGQGRSGNTIYF
TGTGCCAGCAGCTTCCCGGGACAGGGGCGTTCTGGAAACACCATATATTTT
>TRBV27|TRBJ1-5|.|TRBD1
CASSLWTGGGQSIQPQHF
TGTGCCAGCAGTTTATGGACGGGGGGGGGACAGTCAATTCAGCCCCAGCATTTT
>TRBV6-5|TRBJ2-7|.|.
CASSYWKGTPQYF
TGTGCCAGCAGCTACTGGAAGGGGACACCGCAGTACTTC
>TRBV19|TRBJ2-7|few|.
CASINRGLRYF
TGTGCCAGTATTAATCGAGGATTGAGGTACTTC
>TRBV27|TRBJ2-5|.|.
CASSSPQGGGETQYF
TGTGCCAGCAGTTCGCCGCAAGGGGGAGGAGAGACCCAGTACTTC
>TRBV18|TRBJ2-3|.|.
CASSLATSSRRSDTQYF
TGTGCCAGCTCCTTGGCGACCTCTTCGCGTCGGTCGGATACGCAGTATTTT
>TRBV27|TRBJ1-1|.|.
CASSLSGGQGTEAFF
TGTGCCAGCAGTTTATCGGGGGGCCAGGGAACTGAAGCTTTCTTT
>TRBV4-1|TRBJ1-4|.|.
CASSQQVTVKNEKLFF
TGCGCCAGCAGCCAGCAAGTGACGGTGAAAAATGAAAAACTGTTTTTT
>TRBV25-1|TRBJ2-7|.|.
CASTPGTSYEQYF
TGTGCCAGCACTCCAGGGACCTCCTACGAGCAGTACTTC
>TRBV28|TRBJ2-5|.|TRBD2
CASQLAGGQETQYF
TGTGCCAGCCAACTAGCGGGGGGCCAAGAGACCCAGTACTTC